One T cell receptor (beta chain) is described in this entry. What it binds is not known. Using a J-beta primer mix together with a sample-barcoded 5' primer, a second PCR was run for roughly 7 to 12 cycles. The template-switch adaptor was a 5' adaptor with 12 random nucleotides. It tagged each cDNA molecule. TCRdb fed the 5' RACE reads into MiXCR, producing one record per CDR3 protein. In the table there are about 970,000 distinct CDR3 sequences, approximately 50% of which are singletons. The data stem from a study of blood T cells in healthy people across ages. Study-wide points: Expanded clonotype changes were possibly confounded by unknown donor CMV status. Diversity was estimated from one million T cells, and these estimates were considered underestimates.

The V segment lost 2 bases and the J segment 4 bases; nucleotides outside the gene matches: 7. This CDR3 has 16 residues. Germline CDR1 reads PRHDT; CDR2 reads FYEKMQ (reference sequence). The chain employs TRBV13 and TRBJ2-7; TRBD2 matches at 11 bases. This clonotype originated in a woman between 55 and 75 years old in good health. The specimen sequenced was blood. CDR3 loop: CASSLLAGGPLYEQYF. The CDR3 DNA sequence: TGTGCCAGCAGCTTACTAGCGGGAGGCCCGCTGTACGAGCAGTACTTC.